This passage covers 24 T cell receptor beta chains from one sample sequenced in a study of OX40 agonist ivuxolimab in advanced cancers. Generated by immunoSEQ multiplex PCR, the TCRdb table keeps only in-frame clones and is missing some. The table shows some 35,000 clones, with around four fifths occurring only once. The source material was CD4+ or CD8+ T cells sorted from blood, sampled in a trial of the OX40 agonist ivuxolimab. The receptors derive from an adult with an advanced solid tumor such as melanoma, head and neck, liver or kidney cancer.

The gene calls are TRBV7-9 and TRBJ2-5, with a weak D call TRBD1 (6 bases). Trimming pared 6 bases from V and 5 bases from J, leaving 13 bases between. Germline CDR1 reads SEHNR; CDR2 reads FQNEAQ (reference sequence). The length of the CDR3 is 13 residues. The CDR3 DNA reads TGTGCCAGCAGTCCCCCAGGGGTGGAGACCCAGTACTTC. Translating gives CASSPPGVETQYF.

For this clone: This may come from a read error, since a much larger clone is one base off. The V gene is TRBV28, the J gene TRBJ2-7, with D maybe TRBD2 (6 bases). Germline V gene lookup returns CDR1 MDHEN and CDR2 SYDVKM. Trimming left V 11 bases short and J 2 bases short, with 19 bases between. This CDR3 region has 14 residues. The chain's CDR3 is CAGTTVLATYEQYF. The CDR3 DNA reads TGTGCCGGCACTACAGTCCTAGCGACCTACGAGCAGTACTTC.

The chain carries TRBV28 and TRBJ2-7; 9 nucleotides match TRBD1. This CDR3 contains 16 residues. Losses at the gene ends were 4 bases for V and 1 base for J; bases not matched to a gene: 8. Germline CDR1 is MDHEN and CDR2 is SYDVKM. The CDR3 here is CASSYRTGDTSYEQYF. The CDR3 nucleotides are TGTGCCAGCAGTTATAGGACAGGGGACACATCCTACGAGCAGTACTTC. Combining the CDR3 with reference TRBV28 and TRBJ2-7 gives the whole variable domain DVKVTQSSRYLVKRTGEKVFLECVQDMDHENMFWYRQDPGLGLRLIYFSYDVKMKEKGDIPEGYSVSREKKERFSLILESASTNQTSMYLCASSYRTGDTSYEQYFGPGTRLTVT.

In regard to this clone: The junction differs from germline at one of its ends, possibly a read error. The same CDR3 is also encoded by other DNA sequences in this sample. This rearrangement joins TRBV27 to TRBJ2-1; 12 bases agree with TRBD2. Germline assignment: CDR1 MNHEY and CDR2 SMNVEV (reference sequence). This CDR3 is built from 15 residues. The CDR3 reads CASSPLTSGSYEQFF. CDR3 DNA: TGTGCCAGCAGTCCCTTGACTAGCGGGAGCTATGAACAGTTCTTC.

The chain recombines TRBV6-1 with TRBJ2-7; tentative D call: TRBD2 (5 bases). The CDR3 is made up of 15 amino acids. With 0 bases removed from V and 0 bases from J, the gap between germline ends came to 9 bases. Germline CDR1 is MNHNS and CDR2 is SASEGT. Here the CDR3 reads CASSEAGGSSYEQYF. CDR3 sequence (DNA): TGTGCCAGCAGTGAAGCTGGAGGTAGCTCCTACGAGCAGTACTTC.

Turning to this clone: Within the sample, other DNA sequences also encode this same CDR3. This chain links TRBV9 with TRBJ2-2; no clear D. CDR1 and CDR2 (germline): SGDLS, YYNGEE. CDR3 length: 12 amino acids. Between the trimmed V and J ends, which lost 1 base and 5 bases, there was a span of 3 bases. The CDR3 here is CASSVRTGELFF. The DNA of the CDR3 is TGTGCCAGCAGCGTAAGAACCGGGGAGCTGTTTTTT.

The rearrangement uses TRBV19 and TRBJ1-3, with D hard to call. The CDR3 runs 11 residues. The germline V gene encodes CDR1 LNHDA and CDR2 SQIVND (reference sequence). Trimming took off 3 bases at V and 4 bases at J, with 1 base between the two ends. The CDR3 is CASSIGNTIYF. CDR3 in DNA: TGTGCCAGTAGTATCGGAAACACCATATATTTT. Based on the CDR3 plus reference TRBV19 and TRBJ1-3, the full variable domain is DGGITQSPKYLFRKEGQNVTLSCEQNLNHDAMYWYRQDPGQGLRLIYYSQIVNDFQKGDIAEGYSVSREKKESFPLTVTSAQKNPTAFYLCASSIGNTIYFGEGSWLTVV.

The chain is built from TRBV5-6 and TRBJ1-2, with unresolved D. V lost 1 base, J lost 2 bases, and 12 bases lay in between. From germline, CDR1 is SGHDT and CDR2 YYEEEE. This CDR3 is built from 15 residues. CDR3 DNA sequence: TGTGCCAGCAGCTTGTACGAGGTTTGGAACTATGGCTACACCTTC. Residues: CASSLYEVWNYGYTF.

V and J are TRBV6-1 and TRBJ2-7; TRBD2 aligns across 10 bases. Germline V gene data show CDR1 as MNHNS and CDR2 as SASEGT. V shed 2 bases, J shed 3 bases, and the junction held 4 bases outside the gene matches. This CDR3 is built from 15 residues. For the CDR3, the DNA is TGTGCCAGCAGTGAAACTAGCGGGGCTAGCTACGAGCAGTACTTC. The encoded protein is CASSETSGASYEQYF.

The CDR3 here is CASSSTGGWITDTQYF. CDR3 nucleotides: TGTGCCAGCAGTTCTACTGGGGGGTGGATCACAGATACGCAGTATTTT. This chain uses TRBV28 with TRBJ2-3, with a weak D call TRBD2 (6 bases). Trimming left V 4 bases short and J 2 bases short, with 16 bases between. CDR3 length equals 16 residues. Germline CDR1 is MDHEN and CDR2 is SYDVKM.

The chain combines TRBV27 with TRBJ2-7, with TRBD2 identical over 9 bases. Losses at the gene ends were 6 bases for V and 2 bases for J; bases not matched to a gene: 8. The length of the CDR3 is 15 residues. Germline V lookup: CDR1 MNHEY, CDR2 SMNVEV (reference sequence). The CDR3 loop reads CASRYGLAPTYEQYF. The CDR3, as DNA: TGTGCCAGCAGGTATGGACTAGCGCCAACCTACGAGCAGTACTTC.

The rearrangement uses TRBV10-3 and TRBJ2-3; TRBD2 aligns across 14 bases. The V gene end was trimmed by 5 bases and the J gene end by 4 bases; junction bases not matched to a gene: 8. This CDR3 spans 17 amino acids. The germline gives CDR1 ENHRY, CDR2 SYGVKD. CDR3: CAISPGGLAGDADTQYF. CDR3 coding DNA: TGTGCCATCAGTCCCGGGGGACTAGCGGGGGACGCAGATACGCAGTATTTT.

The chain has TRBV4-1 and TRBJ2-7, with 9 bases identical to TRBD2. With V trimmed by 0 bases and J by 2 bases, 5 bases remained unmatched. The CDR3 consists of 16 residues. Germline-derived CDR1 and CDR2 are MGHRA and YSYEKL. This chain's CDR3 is CASSQDIERGAYEQYF. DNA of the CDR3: TGCGCCAGCAGCCAAGATATCGAGCGGGGGGCCTACGAGCAGTACTTC.

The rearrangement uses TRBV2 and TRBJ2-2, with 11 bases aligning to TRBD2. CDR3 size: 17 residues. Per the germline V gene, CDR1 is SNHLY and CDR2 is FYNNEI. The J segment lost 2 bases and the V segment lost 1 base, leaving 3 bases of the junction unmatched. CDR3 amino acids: CASSEGLAGRNTGELFF. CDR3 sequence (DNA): TGTGCCAGCAGTGAAGGACTAGCGGGAAGAAACACCGGGGAGCTGTTTTTT.

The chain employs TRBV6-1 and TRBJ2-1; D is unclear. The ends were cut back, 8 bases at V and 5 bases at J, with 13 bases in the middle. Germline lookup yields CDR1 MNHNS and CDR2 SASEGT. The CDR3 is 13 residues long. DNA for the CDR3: TGTGCCAGCCCCGACTGGGAAAACAATGAGCAGTTCTTC. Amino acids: CASPDWENNEQFF.

The CDR3 coding sequence is TGTGCCTGGACCAGCCCCTATTTGCGGGGCGTAGACTCAGATACGCAGTATTTT. Translating it yields CAWTSPYLRGVDSDTQYF. This sequence joins TRBV30 and TRBJ2-3, with D possibly being TRBD2 (6 bases). Germline V gene sequence: CDR1 GTSNPN, CDR2 SVGIG (reference sequence). The ends were cut back, 4 bases at V and 4 bases at J, with 27 bases in the middle. The CDR3 runs 18 residues. The full variable domain, with the rest looked up from reference TRBV30 and TRBJ2-3, is SQTIHQWPATLVQPVGSPLSLECTVEGTSNPNLYWYRQAAGRGLQLLFYSVGIGQISSEVPQNLSASRPQDRQFILSSKKLLLSDSGFYLCAWTSPYLRGVDSDTQYFGPGTRLTVL.

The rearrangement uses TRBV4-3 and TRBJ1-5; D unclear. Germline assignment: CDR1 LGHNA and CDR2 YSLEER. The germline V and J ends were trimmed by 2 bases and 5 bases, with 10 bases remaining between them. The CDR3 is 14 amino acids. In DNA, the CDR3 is TGCGCCAGCAGCCAATTCGGGGAGGATCAGCCCCAGCATTTT. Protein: CASSQFGEDQPQHF.

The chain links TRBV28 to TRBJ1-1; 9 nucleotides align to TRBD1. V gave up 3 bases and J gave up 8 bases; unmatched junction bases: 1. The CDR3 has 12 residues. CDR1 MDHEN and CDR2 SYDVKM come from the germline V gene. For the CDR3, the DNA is TGTGCCAGCAGTTTCGGGACAGGGGAAGCTTTCTTT. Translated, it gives CASSFGTGEAFF.

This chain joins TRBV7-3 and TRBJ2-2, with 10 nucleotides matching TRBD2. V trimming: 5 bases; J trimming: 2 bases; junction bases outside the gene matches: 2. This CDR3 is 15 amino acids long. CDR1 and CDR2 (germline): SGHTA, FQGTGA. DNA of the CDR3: TGTGCCAGCAGCCTAGCGGGGGCCAACACCGGGGAGCTGTTTTTT. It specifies CASSLAGANTGELFF.

The CDR3 sequence is CAPFGVQNTGELFF. CDR3 DNA: TGTGCCCCTTTCGGGGTTCAGAACACCGGGGAGCTGTTTTTT. The chain joins TRBV19 to TRBJ2-2; possible D gene TRBD2, 5 bases. CDR3 length: 14 amino acids. Per the germline V gene, CDR1 is LNHDA and CDR2 is SQIVND (reference sequence). V lost 11 bases, J lost 1 base, and 14 bases lay in between.

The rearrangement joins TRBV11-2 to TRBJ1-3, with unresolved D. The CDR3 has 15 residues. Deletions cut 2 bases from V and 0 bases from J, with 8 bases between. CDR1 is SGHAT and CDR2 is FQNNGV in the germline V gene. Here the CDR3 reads CASSLSPASGNTIYF. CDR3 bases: TGTGCCAGCAGCTTAAGTCCGGCCTCTGGAAACACCATATATTTT. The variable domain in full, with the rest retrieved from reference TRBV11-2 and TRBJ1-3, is EAGVAQSPRYKIIEKRQSVAFWCNPISGHATLYWYQQILGQGPKLLIQFQNNGVVDDSQLPKDRFSAERLKGVDSTLKIQPAKLEDSAVYLCASSLSPASGNTIYFGEGSWLTVV.

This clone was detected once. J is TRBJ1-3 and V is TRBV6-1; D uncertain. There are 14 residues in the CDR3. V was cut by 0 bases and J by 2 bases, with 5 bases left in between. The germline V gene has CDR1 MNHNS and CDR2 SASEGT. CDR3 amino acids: CASSEAGTGNTIYF. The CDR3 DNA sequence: TGTGCCAGCAGTGAAGCAGGGACTGGAAACACCATATATTTT.

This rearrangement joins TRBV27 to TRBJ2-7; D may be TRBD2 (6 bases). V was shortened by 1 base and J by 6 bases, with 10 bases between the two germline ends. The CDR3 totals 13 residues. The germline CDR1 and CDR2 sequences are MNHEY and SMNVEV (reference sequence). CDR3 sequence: CASSLYPGGEQYF. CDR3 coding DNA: TGTGCCAGCAGTTTATACCCCGGGGGCGAGCAGTACTTC.

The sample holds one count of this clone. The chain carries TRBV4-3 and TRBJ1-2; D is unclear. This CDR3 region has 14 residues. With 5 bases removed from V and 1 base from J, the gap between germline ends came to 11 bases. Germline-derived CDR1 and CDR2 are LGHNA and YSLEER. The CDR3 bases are TGCGCCAGCAGCGCAAGCTGGGTTAACTATGGCTACACCTTC. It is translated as CASSASWVNYGYTF.